The clone carrying this T cell receptor (beta chain) was found many times. No antigen is known for it. Synthesis of cDNA was carried out by template-switch 5'RACE. The reaction used 10-nucleotide random UMIs. TCRdb redid the calling of the 5' RACE reads with MiXCR, one entry per CDR3 protein. This table holds 50,000 to 70,000 distinct CDR3 sequences, roughly 2.5% found once. 2 million unsorted PBMCs were stored in RNAlater at -80 °C before RNA extraction. These data are taken from a study of neurological immune-mediated disorders. Trimming pared 5 bases from V and 9 bases from J, leaving 11 bases between. Germline CDR1 SGHTA, CDR2 FQGNSA. The CDR3 is 12 residues long. Notes on the study in general: The greatest TCR clonal expansion occurred in HTLV-1-associated myelopathy and the least in multiple sclerosis, which fell below healthy controls. According to phylogenetic grouping, one related-CDR3 cluster, a possible signature, contained the repertoires of 18 of 34 multiple sclerosis patients.

The TCR was taken from a man aged 45-60 years with multiple sclerosis. Sample: PBMCs. The V gene is TRBV7-2, the J gene TRBJ2-1; D gene unclear. DNA of the CDR3: TGTGCCAGCAGCCGTCTAAGCGCTGAGCAGTTCTTC. Its translation is CASSRLSAEQFF.